A selection of T cell receptor beta chains follows, all from one sample in a study of blood T cell repertoires in COVID-19. Only in-frame clones appear in the TCRdb table, and some are missing; sequencing was by immunoSEQ multiplex PCR. Altogether 75,000 to 100,000 clones are present, approximately 87% being singletons, with the ten largest covering just under 20%. Sequenced input: peripheral blood. Every receptor here comes from a human donor in a cohort sampled during active COVID-19. The CDR3 runs from the conserved cysteine through the conserved F or W. The order of the fields is clone size, D gene, V gene, J gene, CDR3 DNA, CDR3 protein. A D gene is named only where the DNA matches it firmly. Part of the rows lack a size; the others show once, few, many or a class for expanded clones.

.	.	TRBV28	TRBJ2-5	TGTGCCAGCCTCCGGCGGAGCTTCGAGACCCAGTACTTC	CASLRRSFETQYF
.	TRBD2	TRBV6-5	TRBJ2-3	TGTGCCAGCGTCGGGGGGGCAGATACGCAGTATTTT	CASVGGADTQYF
once	.	TRBV7-6	TRBJ1-2	TGTGCCAGCAGCCCGACAGGAAACTATGGCTACACCTTC	CASSPTGNYGYTF
.	.	TRBV10-3	TRBJ2-7	TGTGCCATCAGTGAGTCAGTGGGCAGCCCAGACTACGAGCAGTACTTC	CAISESVGSPDYEQYF
.	.	TRBV6-1	TRBJ2-1	TGTGCCAGCAGTGAAGCTAGCGCTCATGAGCAGTTCTTC	CASSEASAHEQFF
once	.	TRBV6-6	TRBJ2-4	TGTGCCAGCAGTTACTCTCAGGGAAGGGTAACAAACATTCAGTACTTC	CASSYSQGRVTNIQYF
.	.	TRBV5-1	TRBJ2-5	TGCGCCAGCAGGTATACCGTAGACAGGCGCCAAGAGACCCAGTACTTC	CASRYTVDRRQETQYF
.	.	TRBV19	TRBJ1-5	TGTGCCAGTAGTATTCTACAGGGTAGTCAGCCCCAGCATTTT	CASSILQGSQPQHF
.	TRBD1	TRBV6-5	TRBJ2-4	TGTGCCAGCAGTTCGGGACAGGGCCGAGGCATTCAGTACTTC	CASSSGQGRGIQYF
.	.	TRBV6-5	TRBJ2-3	TGTGCCAGCAGTTACTTGTCTAGCGCTGTCACAGATACGCAGTATTTT	CASSYLSSAVTDTQYF
.	TRBD1	TRBV18	TRBJ1-6	TGTGCCAGCTCACCAACGGGACAGGGGGGATCCTATAATTCACCCCTCCACTTT	CASSPTGQGGSYNSPLHF
once	TRBD2	TRBV11-1	TRBJ2-7	TGTGCCAGCAGCCGACTAGCGGGATCCTACGAGCAGTACTTC	CASSRLAGSYEQYF
.	.	TRBV2	TRBJ2-2	TGTGCCAGCAGTGAACAGGGGCTAGCGGCTCCGTTTCCCCAGTTTTTT	CASSEQGLAAPFPQFF
.	TRBD2	TRBV4-1	TRBJ2-1	TGCGCCAGCAGCCAAGTTTTACCGGGACTAGCAGCTATCCAGTTCTTC	CASSQVLPGLAAIQFF
.	TRBD1	TRBV9	TRBJ2-3	TGTGCCAGCAGCGTAGGGATGGGACAGGGAATTGATACGCAGTATTTT	CASSVGMGQGIDTQYF
.	.	TRBV7-9	TRBJ2-1	TGTGCCAGCAGCCCTAGGTCGCATTCCAATGAGCAGTTCTTC	CASSPRSHSNEQFF
once	TRBD2	TRBV5-1	TRBJ2-3	TGCGCCAGCAGCTTGGTGACTAGCGGATACACAGATACGCAGTATTTT	CASSLVTSGYTDTQYF
.	.	TRBV27	TRBJ2-7	TGTGCCAGCAGTCTCGGACTGCCTCCCCACGAGCAGTACTTC	CASSLGLPPHEQYF
.	.	TRBV28	TRBJ1-5	TGTGCCAGCAGCCTAACAGGAGTTAGCAATCAGCCCCAGCATTTT	CASSLTGVSNQPQHF
.	.	TRBV5-6	TRBJ2-7	TGTGCCAGCAGCTTACCAGGGGGGTCCTACGAGCAGTACTTC	CASSLPGGSYEQYF
.	TRBD2	TRBV29-1	TRBJ2-7	TGCAGCGTTGCGACTAGCGGGAGTGGCGAGCAGTACTTC	CSVATSGSGEQYF
.	.	TRBV7-6	TRBJ2-1	TGTGCCTCCGAGGAGGGCCCCTACAATGAGCAGTTCTTC	CASEEGPYNEQFF
once	.	TRBV10-1	TRBJ2-5	TGCGCCAGCAGTGAGTCGAGGGGGCAAGAGACCCAGTACTTC	CASSESRGQETQYF
.	.	TRBV6-5	TRBJ1-1	TGTGCCAGCAGCCACGCCCGGGAGATTACTGAAGCTTTCTTT	CASSHAREITEAFF
.	TRBD1	TRBV5-1	TRBJ1-1	TGCGCCAGCAGCTTCAGGACAGGGATGAACACTGAAGCTTTCTTT	CASSFRTGMNTEAFF
.	TRBD2	TRBV18	TRBJ2-1	TGTGCCAGCTCGACGTGGACTAGCGATTACAATGAGCAGTTCTTC	CASSTWTSDYNEQFF
.	TRBD1	TRBV5-1	TRBJ2-1	TGCGCCAGCAGCTTGGCTCTAGGGACAGGGAGTGGGCAGTTCTTC	CASSLALGTGSGQFF
few	.	TRBV3-1/TRBV3-2	TRBJ1-6	TGTGCCAGCAGCCAAGCGGGAAGTGGGCTGCATTCACCCCTCCACTTT	CASSQAGSGLHSPLHF
.	TRBD1	TRBV29-1	TRBJ2-7	TGCAGCGTTGGCGACAGGGATCACGAGCAGTACTTC	CSVGDRDHEQYF
.	TRBD1	TRBV18	TRBJ2-7	TGTGCCAGCTCAACGACAGGGGGCAAAGTCTACGAGCAGTACTTC	CASSTTGGKVYEQYF
.	.	TRBV12-3/TRBV12-4	TRBJ1-6	TGTGCCAGCAGTTCACAGTATAATTCACCCCTCCACTTT	CASSSQYNSPLHF
.	.	TRBV2	TRBJ2-3	TGTGCCAGCAGTGAGCCCGCTGGACATATGATTCATTTT	CASSEPAGHMIHF
once	TRBD1	TRBV11-2	TRBJ2-7	TGTGCCAGCAGCTTAGAATGGGGACAGGGCTACGAGCAGTACTTC	CASSLEWGQGYEQYF
once	TRBD1	TRBV6-4	TRBJ1-5	TGTGCCAGCAGTAAACTCGCAGGGGGCGGACAGCCCCAGCATTTT	CASSKLAGGGQPQHF
.	TRBD1	TRBV4-1	TRBJ2-7	TGCGCCAGCAGCCCGCGGACAGGGCTTTACGAGCAGTACTTC	CASSPRTGLYEQYF
.	TRBD1	TRBV15	TRBJ2-7	TGTGCCACCAGCAGAGACCCCAGAAAGGGACAGTACTACGAGCAGTACTTC	CATSRDPRKGQYYEQYF
.	TRBD1	TRBV25-1	TRBJ2-5	TGTGCCAGCAGCGACCCGGGACAGCGACATCCCCAAGAGACCCAGTACTTC	CASSDPGQRHPQETQYF
.	.	TRBV5-1	TRBJ2-7	TGCGCCAGCAGCTTGGTTGTTGGGCTCTCCTACGAGCAGTACTTC	CASSLVVGLSYEQYF
.	.	TRBV7-9	TRBJ1-5	TGTGCCAGCAGCCTCGGAGGTCAGCCCCAGCATTTT	CASSLGGQPQHF
.	.	TRBV10-3	TRBJ2-5	TGTGCCATCAGTGAGGGACAGCAAGAGACCCAGTACTTC	CAISEGQQETQYF
once	TRBD2	TRBV20-1	TRBJ2-1	TGCAGTGCTAGTCCAACCCTACTAGCGGGAGGGCGCTCCTACAATGAGCAGTTCTTC	CSASPTLLAGGRSYNEQFF
.	TRBD2	TRBV10-1	TRBJ2-1	TGCGCCAGCAGCTCCGGGACTAGCGGGGCCTACTCCTACAATGAGCAGTTCTTC	CASSSGTSGAYSYNEQFF
.	.	TRBV4-1	TRBJ2-7	TGCGCCAGCAGCCAAGATCTGCAGGGGTTGTCAGGCTACGAGCAGTACTTC	CASSQDLQGLSGYEQYF
.	.	TRBV2	TRBJ1-1	TGTGCCAGCATACAGGAGGCGGGGGGCACTGAAGCTTTCTTT	CASIQEAGGTEAFF
.	.	TRBV7-8	TRBJ1-3	TGTGCCAGCAGACCTGAACTTTGGGGAAACACCATATATTTT	CASRPELWGNTIYF